A selection of T cell receptor beta chains follows, all from one sample in a study of regulatory T cells in long-lasting Graves disease. Via MiXCR, TCRdb re-called the multiplex PCR reads, giving one row per CDR3 protein. Here the sample spans hundreds of thousands of distinct CDR3 sequences, roughly 16% being singletons. This sample was also put to use in a study of T cells in Graves' hyperthyroidism and ophthalmopathy.

Sample: peripheral blood mononuclear cells (PBMCs), taken at new diagnosis, from a patient treated with antithyroid drugs. These receptors all stem from a woman in her twenties or thirties with Graves disease. Both conserved end residues are part of each CDR3. A D gene is named only where the DNA matches it firmly. Some rows have no size entry. The others give once, few or many, or a class for an expanded clone.

d_gene	abundance	v_gene	j_gene	CDR3aa	CDR3nt
.	.	TRBV18	TRBJ2-1	CASSPRGSLSNEQFF	TGTGCCAGCTCACCTCGGGGGTCCCTCTCCAATGAGCAGTTCTTC
.	few	TRBV5-6	TRBJ2-5	CASSFVSETQYF	TGTGCCAGCAGCTTTGTATCCGAGACCCAGTACTTC
.	few	TRBV13	TRBJ1-1	CASSFRKKFRAHTEAFF	TGTGCCAGCAGCTTCAGAAAAAAGTTTAGGGCGCACACTGAAGCTTTCTTT
.	many	TRBV6-1	TRBJ2-3	CASSTTVSDTQYF	TGTGCCAGCAGTACGACAGTGTCAGATACGCAGTATTTT
TRBD1	few	TRBV19	TRBJ1-5	CASRLGMDRSNQPQHF	TGTGCCAGTAGACTCGGTATGGACAGGAGCAATCAGCCCCAGCATTTT
.	few	TRBV2	TRBJ1-2	CASSGKGGLDGYTF	TGTGCCAGCAGTGGTAAGGGAGGGCTGGATGGCTACACCTTC
TRBD2	.	TRBV3-1	TRBJ2-7	CASSPRRLAGPYEQYF	TGTGCCAGCAGCCCTAGGCGCCTAGCGGGTCCCTACGAGCAGTACTTC
.	few	TRBV29-1	TRBJ2-3	CSVEFTKDRQDTQYF	TGCAGCGTTGAATTCACTAAGGACAGACAAGATACGCAGTATTTT
TRBD1	.	TRBV20-1	TRBJ1-6	CSATPGGKGSPLHF	TGCAGTGCCACCCCAGGGGGTAAGGGTTCACCCCTCCACTTT
TRBD2	many	TRBV28	TRBJ2-5	CASSSPGSGRETQYF	TGTGCCAGCAGTTCCCCCGGGAGCGGGAGAGAGACCCAGTACTTC
TRBD1	few	TRBV25-1	TRBJ2-6	CASSGQGRGSGANVLTF	TGTGCCAGCAGTGGACAGGGAAGGGGCTCTGGGGCCAACGTCCTGACTTTC
TRBD1	many	TRBV2	TRBJ2-4	CASSRDRGTKNIQYF	TGTGCCAGCAGTCGGGACAGGGGAACCAAAAACATTCAGTACTTC
TRBD2	.	TRBV12-3/TRBV12-4	TRBJ2-5	CASSHKREGPPWETQYF	TGTGCCAGCAGTCATAAGCGGGAGGGCCCTCCCTGGGAGACCCAGTACTTC
.	many	TRBV14	TRBJ2-7	CASSQFSYEQYF	TGTGCCAGCAGCCAGTTTTCCTACGAGCAGTACTTC
.	few	TRBV30	TRBJ2-3	CAWAERGADTQYF	TGTGCCTGGGCAGAGCGAGGAGCAGATACGCAGTATTTT
.	.	TRBV9	TRBJ2-1	CASSPRTPSPYNEQFF	TGTGCCAGCAGCCCAAGAACCCCTTCCCCGTACAATGAGCAGTTCTTC
.	many	TRBV7-6	TRBJ1-1	CASSFDAGTEAFF	TGTGCCAGCAGCTTCGACGCAGGCACTGAAGCTTTCTTT
.	.	TRBV3-1	TRBJ1-5	CASSQDEISAQHF	TGTGCCAGCAGCCAAGATGAGATTTCGGCCCAGCATTTT
TRBD1	few	TRBV9	TRBJ2-3	CASSVAGTDTDTQYF	TGTGCCAGCAGCGTGGCCGGGACAGACACAGATACGCAGTATTTT
.	few	TRBV30	TRBJ1-1	CAWSRNTEAFF	TGTGCCTGGAGCAGGAACACTGAAGCTTTCTTT
TRBD2	few	TRBV19	TRBJ2-7	CASSTGLAGTYEQYF	TGTGCCAGTAGTACGGGACTAGCGGGAACCTACGAGCAGTACTTC
.	many	TRBV18	TRBJ1-1	CASSVSVNTEAFF	TGTGCCAGCTCAGTCTCGGTGAACACTGAAGCTTTCTTT
.	.	TRBV6-2/TRBV6-3	TRBJ1-5	CASLKGGNQPQHF	TGTGCCAGCTTAAAGGGCGGGAATCAGCCCCAGCATTTT
.	.	TRBV20-1	TRBJ1-4	CSAGKGGSEKLFF	TGCAGTGCTGGGAAGGGTGGGAGTGAAAAACTGTTTTTT
.	few	TRBV20-1	TRBJ1-3	CSENRTAPPPKNF	TGCAGTGAGAATAGGACAGCGCCTCCGCCGAAGAATTTT
TRBD1	once	TRBV9	TRBJ1-1	CASSGHRGLLNTEAFF	TGTGCCAGCAGCGGACACAGGGGGCTACTGAACACTGAAGCTTTCTTT
.	few	TRBV30	TRBJ1-5	CAWNGQYSNQPQHF	TGTGCCTGGAATGGACAGTATAGCAATCAGCCCCAGCATTTT
.	few	TRBV10-1	TRBJ1-5	CASSDTRNRVNNQPQHF	TGCGCCAGCAGTGATACACGGAACAGGGTTAACAATCAGCCCCAGCATTTT
TRBD2	many	TRBV28	TRBJ2-5	CASSSRESGNQETQYF	TGTGCCAGCAGTTCCCGGGAGAGCGGGAACCAAGAGACCCAGTACTTC
TRBD1	many	TRBV5-1	TRBJ1-1	CASMQGAANTEAFF	TGCGCCAGCATGCAGGGGGCGGCGAACACTGAAGCTTTCTTT
.	many	TRBV5-5	TRBJ2-7	CASSSRGRYEQYF	TGTGCCAGCAGTTCACGGGGGAGGTACGAGCAGTACTTC
.	many	TRBV20-1	TRBJ2-4	CSASDVSGGKNIQYF	TGCAGTGCTAGTGATGTCTCCGGAGGGAAAAACATTCAGTACTTC
TRBD2	few	TRBV7-6	TRBJ2-1	CASRPLAGGDQNNEQFF	TGTGCCAGCAGACCACTAGCGGGAGGAGACCAAAACAATGAGCAGTTCTTC
.	many	TRBV27	TRBJ1-2	CASRPPGLIGSYTF	TGTGCCAGCAGACCCCCGGGACTTATAGGAAGCTACACCTTC
TRBD2	many	TRBV3-1	TRBJ2-1	CASSQGGLADPYNEQFF	TGTGCCAGCAGCCAAGGGGGACTAGCGGACCCATACAATGAGCAGTTCTTC
TRBD1	few	TRBV30	TRBJ1-1	CAWSFLDREFTEAFF	TGTGCCTGGAGTTTCTTGGACAGGGAATTCACTGAAGCTTTCTTT
TRBD2	many	TRBV2	TRBJ2-3	CASVQRESDTQYF	TGTGCCAGCGTCCAGCGGGAATCAGATACGCAGTATTTT
.	many	TRBV12-3/TRBV12-4	TRBJ1-3	CASSSRISGDFNTIYF	TGTGCCAGCAGTTCCCGGATTTCGGGGGATTTCAACACCATATATTTT
TRBD1	many	TRBV2	TRBJ2-7	CASILWDRVYEQYF	TGTGCCAGCATACTATGGGACAGGGTCTACGAGCAGTACTTC
.	few	TRBV30	TRBJ2-1	CAWSVNNEQFF	TGTGCCTGGAGTGTAAACAATGAGCAGTTCTTC
.	.	TRBV20-1	TRBJ2-3	CSAQIVVAVETRYF	TGCAGTGCTCAAATCGTAGTAGCTGTCGAGACCCGGTACTTC